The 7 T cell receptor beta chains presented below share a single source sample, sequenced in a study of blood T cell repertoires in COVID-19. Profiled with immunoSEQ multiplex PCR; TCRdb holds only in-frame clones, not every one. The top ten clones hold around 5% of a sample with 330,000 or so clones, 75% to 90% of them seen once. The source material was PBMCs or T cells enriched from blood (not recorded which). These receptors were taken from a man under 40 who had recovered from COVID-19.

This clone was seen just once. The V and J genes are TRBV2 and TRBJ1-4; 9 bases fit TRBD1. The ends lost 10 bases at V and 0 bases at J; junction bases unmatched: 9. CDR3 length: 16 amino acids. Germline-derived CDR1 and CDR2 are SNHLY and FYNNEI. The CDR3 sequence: CAIRDRVGATNEKLFF. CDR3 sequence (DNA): TGTGCCATCCGGGACAGGGTCGGAGCAACTAATGAAAAACTGTTTTTT.

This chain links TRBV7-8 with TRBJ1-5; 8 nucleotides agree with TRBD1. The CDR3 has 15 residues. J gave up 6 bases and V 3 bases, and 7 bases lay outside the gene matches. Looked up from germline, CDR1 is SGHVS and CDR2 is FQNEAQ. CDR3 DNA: TGTGCCAGCAGCTTGGCTCAGGGGGCAGGTCAGCCCCAGCATTTT. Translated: CASSLAQGAGQPQHF.

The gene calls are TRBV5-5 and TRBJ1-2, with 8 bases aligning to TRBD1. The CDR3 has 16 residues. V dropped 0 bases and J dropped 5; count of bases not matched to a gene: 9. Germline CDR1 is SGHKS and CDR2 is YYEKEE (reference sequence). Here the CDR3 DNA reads TGTGCCAGCAGCTTGGATAGTGGCAGGGGGCTATATGGCTACACCTTC. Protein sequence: CASSLDSGRGLYGYTF.

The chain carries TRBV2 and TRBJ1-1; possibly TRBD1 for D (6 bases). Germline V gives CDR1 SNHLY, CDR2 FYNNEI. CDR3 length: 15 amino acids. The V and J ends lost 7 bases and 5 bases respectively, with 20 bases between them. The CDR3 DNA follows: TGTGCCAGCACCTTGGCCGACACAGGGCAAACTGAAGCTTTCTTT. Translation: CASTLADTGQTEAFF.

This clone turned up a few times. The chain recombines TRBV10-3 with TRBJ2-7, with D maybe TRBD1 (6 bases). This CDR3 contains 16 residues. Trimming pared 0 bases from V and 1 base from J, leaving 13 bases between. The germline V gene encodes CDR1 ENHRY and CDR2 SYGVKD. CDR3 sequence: CAISESLGQSSYEQYF. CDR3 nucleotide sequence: TGTGCCATCAGTGAGTCGCTAGGACAGTCTTCCTACGAGCAGTACTTC.

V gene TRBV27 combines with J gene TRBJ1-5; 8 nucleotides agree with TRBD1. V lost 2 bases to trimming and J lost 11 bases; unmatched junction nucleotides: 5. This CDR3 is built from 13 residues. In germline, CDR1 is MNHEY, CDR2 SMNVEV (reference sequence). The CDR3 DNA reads TGTGCCAGCAGTTTAGACAGGGGAAACGCCCAGCATTTT. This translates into CASSLDRGNAQHF.

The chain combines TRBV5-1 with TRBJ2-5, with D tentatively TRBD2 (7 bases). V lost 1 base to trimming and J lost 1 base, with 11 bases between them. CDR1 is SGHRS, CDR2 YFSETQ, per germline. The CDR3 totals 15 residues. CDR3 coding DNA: TGCGCCAGCAGCTTGCGGGGGGCGGTCCAAGAGACCCAGTACTTC. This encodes CASSLRGAVQETQYF.